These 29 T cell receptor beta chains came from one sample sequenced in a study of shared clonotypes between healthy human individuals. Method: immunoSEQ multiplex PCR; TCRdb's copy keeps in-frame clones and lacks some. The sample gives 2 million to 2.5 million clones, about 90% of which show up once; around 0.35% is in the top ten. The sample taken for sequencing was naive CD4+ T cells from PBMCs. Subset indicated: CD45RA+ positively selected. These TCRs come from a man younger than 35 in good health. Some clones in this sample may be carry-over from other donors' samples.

CDR3 sequence reads: CASSLGGARGYGYTF. DNA for the CDR3: TGTGCCAGCAGTTTAGGGGGGGCGCGCGGCTATGGCTACACCTTC. This chain connects TRBV28 to TRBJ1-2; D perhaps matches TRBD1 (6 bases). This CDR3 contains 15 residues. Germline V gives CDR1 MDHEN, CDR2 SYDVKM. Between the trimmed V and J ends, which lost 2 bases and 4 bases, there was a span of 14 bases.

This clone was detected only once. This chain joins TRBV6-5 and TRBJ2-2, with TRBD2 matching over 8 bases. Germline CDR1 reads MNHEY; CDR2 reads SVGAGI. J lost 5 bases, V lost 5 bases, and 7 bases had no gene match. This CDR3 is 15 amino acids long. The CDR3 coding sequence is TGTGCCAGCAGTACGCCGGGACTAGGGACCGGGGAGCTGTTTTTT. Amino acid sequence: CASSTPGLGTGELFF.

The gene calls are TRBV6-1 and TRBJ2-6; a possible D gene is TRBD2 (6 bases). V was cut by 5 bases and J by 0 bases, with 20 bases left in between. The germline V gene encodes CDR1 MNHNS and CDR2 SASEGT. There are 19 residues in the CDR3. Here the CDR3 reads CASSQEDGGAYSGANVLTF. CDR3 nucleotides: TGTGCCAGCAGTCAAGAGGATGGCGGGGCATACTCTGGGGCCAACGTCCTGACTTTC.

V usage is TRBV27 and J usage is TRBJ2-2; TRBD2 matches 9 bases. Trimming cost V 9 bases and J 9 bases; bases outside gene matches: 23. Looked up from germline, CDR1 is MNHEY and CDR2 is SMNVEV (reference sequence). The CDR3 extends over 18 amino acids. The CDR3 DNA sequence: TGTGCCAGTACCTCCTATGGTGGAGGGTTAGCGGGAGAGTGGGAGCTGTTTTTT. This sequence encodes CASTSYGGGLAGEWELFF.

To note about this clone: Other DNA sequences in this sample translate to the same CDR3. CDR3 nucleotide sequence: TGTGCCTGGAGTATAGGCTATGGCTACACCTTC. Translated, it gives CAWSIGYGYTF. The V and J genes are TRBV30 and TRBJ1-2; no reliable D call. This CDR3 comprises 11 residues. CDR1 is GTSNPN and CDR2 is SVGIG in the germline V gene (reference sequence). The V end lost 2 bases, the J end lost 4 bases, and 5 bases lay between the germline ends. The variable domain in full, completed from reference TRBV30 and TRBJ1-2, reads SQTIHQWPATLVQPVGSPLSLECTVEGTSNPNLYWYRQAAGRGLQLLFYSVGIGQISSEVPQNLSASRPQDRQFILSSKKLLLSDSGFYLCAWSIGYGYTFGSGTRLTVV.

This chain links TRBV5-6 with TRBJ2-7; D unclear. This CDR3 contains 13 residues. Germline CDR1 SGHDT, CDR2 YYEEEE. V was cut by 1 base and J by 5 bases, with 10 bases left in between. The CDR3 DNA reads TGTGCCAGCAGCTTGAGCCCACCCCACGAGCAGTACTTC. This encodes CASSLSPPHEQYF.

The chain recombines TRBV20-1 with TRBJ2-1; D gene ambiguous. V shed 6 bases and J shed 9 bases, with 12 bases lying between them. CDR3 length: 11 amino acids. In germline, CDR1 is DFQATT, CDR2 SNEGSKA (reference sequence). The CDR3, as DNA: TGCAGTGCCCCTAGGAAAACTGAGCAGTTCTTC. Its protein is CSAPRKTEQFF.

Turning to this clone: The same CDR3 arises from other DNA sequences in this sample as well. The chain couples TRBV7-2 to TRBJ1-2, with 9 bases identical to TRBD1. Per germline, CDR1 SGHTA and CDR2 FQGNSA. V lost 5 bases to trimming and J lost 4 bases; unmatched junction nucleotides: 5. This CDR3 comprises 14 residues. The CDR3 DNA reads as TGTGCCAGCAGCCAGGACAGGGGCATCTATGGCTACACCTTC. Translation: CASSQDRGIYGYTF.

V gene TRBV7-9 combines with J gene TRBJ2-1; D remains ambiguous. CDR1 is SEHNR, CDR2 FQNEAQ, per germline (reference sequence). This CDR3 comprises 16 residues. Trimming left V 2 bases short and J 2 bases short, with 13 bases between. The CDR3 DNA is TGTGCCAGCAGCTTACAGGCTTATTCGACCTACAATGAGCAGTTCTTC. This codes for CASSLQAYSTYNEQFF.

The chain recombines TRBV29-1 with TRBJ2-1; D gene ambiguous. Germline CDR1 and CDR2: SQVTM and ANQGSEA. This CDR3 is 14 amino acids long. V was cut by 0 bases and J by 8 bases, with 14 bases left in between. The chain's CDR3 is CSVEDLGRRDEQFF. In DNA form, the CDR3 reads TGCAGCGTTGAAGATCTGGGCCGCCGGGATGAGCAGTTCTTC.

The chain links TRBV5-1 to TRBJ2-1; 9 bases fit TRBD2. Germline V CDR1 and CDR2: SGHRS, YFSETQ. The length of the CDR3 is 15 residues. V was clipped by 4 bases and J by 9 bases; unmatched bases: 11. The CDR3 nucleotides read TGCGCCAGCAGCGCCTTAGCGGGGGAGGCGAGTGAGCAGTTCTTC. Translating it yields CASSALAGEASEQFF. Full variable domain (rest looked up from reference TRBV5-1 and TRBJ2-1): KAGVTQTPRYLIKTRGQQVTLSCSPISGHRSVSWYQQTPGQGLQFLFEYFSETQRNKGNFPGRFSGRQFSNSRSEMNVSTLELGDSALYLCASSALAGEASEQFFGPGTRLTVL.

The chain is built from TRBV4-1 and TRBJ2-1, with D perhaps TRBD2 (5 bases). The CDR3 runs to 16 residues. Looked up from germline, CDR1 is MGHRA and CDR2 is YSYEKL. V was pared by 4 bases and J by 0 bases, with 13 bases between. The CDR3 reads CASSPVSGRSYNEQFF. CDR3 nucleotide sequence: TGCGCCAGCAGCCCCGTCAGCGGACGCTCCTACAATGAGCAGTTCTTC.

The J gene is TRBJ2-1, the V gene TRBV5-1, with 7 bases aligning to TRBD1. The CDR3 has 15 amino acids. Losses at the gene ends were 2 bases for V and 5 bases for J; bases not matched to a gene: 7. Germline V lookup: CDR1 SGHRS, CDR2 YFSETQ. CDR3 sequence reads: CASSFQGESHNEQFF. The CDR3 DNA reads TGCGCCAGCAGCTTTCAGGGGGAGAGCCACAATGAGCAGTTCTTC.

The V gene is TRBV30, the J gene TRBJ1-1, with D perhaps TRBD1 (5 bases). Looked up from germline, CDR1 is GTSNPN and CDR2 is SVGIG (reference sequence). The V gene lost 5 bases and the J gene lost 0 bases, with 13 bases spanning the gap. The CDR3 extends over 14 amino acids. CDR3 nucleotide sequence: TGTGCCTGGCAAGAGGGGAATTTGAACACTGAAGCTTTCTTT. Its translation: CAWQEGNLNTEAFF.

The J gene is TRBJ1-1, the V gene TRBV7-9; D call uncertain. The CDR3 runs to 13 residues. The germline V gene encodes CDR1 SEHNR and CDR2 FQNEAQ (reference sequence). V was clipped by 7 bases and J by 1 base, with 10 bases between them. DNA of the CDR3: TGTGCCAGCAAGTCCTCCTGGAACACTGAAGCTTTCTTT. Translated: CASKSSWNTEAFF.

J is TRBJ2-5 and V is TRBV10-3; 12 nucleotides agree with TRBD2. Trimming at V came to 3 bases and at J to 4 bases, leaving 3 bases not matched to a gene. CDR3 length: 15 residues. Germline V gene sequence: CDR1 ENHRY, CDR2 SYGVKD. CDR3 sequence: CAISDGGLAGETQYF. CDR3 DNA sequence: TGTGCCATCAGTGATGGGGGACTAGCGGGAGAGACCCAGTACTTC.

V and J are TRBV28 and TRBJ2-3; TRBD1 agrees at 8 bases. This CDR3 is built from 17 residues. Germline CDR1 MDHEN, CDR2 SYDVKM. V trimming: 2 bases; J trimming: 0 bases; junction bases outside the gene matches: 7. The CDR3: CASSLPLDRESTDTQYF. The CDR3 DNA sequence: TGTGCCAGCAGTTTACCCTTGGACAGGGAGAGCACAGATACGCAGTATTTT. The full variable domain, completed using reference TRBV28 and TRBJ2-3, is DVKVTQSSRYLVKRTGEKVFLECVQDMDHENMFWYRQDPGLGLRLIYFSYDVKMKEKGDIPEGYSVSREKKERFSLILESASTNQTSMYLCASSLPLDRESTDTQYFGPGTRLTVL.

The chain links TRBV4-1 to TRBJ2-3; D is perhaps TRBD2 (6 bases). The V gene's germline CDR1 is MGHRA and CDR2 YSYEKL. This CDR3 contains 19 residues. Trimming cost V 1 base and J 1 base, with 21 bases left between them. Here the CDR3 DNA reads TGCGCCAGCAGCCAAGTCCGGAAGGAGCCTACTAGCCGCACAGATACGCAGTATTTT. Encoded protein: CASSQVRKEPTSRTDTQYF.

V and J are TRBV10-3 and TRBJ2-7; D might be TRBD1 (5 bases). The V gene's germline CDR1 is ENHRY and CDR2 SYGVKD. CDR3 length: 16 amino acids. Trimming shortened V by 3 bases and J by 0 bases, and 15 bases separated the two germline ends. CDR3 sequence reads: CAISEVGQVNSYEQYF. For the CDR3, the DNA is TGTGCCATCAGTGAAGTGGGGCAGGTGAACTCCTACGAGCAGTACTTC.

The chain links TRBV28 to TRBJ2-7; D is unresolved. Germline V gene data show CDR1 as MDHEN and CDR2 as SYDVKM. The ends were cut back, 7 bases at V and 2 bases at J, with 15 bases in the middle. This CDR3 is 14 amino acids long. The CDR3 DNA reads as TGTGCCAGCACCAATGGCGGAATCGCCTACGAGCAGTACTTC. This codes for CASTNGGIAYEQYF.

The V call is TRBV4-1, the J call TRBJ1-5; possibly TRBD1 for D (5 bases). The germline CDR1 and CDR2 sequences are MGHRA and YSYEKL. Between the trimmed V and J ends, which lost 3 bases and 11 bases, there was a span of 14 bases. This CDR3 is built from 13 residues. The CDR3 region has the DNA TGCGCCAGCAGCCAGACAGAGCCGGCGGCCCAGCATTTT. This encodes CASSQTEPAAQHF.

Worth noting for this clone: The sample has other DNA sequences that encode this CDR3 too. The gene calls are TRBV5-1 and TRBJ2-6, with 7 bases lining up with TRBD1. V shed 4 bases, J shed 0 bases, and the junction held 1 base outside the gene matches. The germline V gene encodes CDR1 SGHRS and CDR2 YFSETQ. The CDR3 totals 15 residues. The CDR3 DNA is TGCGCCAGCAGCAGGGACAGCTCTGGGGCCAACGTCCTGACTTTC. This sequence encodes CASSRDSSGANVLTF.

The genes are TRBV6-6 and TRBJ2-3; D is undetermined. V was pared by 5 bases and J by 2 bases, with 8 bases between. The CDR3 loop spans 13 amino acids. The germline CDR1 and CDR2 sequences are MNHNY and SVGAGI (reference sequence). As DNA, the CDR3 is TGTGCCAGCAGTACCGAGAACACAGATACGCAGTATTTT. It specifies CASSTENTDTQYF.

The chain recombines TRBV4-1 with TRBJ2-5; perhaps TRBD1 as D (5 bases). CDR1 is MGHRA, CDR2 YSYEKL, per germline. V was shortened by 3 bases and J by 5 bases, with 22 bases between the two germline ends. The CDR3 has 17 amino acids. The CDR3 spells CASSHTGMTANRETQYF. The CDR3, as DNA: TGCGCCAGCAGCCACACTGGAATGACAGCCAACAGGGAGACCCAGTACTTC.

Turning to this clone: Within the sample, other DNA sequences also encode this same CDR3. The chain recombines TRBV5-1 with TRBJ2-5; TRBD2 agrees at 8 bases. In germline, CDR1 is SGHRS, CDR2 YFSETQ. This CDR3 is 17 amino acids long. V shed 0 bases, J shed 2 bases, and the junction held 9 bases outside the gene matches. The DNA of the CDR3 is TGCGCCAGCAGCTTGGCCGTGTTAGCGGGGACTCAAGAGACCCAGTACTTC. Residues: CASSLAVLAGTQETQYF. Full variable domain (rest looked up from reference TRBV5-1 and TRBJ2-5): KAGVTQTPRYLIKTRGQQVTLSCSPISGHRSVSWYQQTPGQGLQFLFEYFSETQRNKGNFPGRFSGRQFSNSRSEMNVSTLELGDSALYLCASSLAVLAGTQETQYFGPGTRLLVL.

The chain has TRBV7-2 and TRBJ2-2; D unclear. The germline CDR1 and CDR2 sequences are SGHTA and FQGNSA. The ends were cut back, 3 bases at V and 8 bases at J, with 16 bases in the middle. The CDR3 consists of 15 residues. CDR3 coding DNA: TGTGCCAGCAGCTTTGGCCCTATCCGTGGAGGGGAGCTGTTTTTT. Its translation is CASSFGPIRGGELFF.

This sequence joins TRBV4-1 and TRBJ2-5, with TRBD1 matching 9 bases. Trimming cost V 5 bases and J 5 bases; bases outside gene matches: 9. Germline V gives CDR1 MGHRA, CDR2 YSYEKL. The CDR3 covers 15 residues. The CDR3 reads CASSSYRGRGETQYF. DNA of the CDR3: TGCGCCAGCAGCTCATACAGGGGGCGCGGGGAGACCCAGTACTTC.

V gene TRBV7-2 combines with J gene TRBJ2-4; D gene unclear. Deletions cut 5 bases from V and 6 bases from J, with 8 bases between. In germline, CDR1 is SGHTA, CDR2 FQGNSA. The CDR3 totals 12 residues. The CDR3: CASSPPVNIQYF. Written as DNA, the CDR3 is TGTGCCAGCAGCCCCCCCGTAAACATTCAGTACTTC.

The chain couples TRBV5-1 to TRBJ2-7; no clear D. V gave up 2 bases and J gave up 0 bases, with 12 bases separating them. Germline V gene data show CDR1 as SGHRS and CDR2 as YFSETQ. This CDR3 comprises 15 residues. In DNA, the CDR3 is TGCGCCAGCAGCTTCCTCCCTTCCAGCTCCTACGAGCAGTACTTC. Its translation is CASSFLPSSSYEQYF.